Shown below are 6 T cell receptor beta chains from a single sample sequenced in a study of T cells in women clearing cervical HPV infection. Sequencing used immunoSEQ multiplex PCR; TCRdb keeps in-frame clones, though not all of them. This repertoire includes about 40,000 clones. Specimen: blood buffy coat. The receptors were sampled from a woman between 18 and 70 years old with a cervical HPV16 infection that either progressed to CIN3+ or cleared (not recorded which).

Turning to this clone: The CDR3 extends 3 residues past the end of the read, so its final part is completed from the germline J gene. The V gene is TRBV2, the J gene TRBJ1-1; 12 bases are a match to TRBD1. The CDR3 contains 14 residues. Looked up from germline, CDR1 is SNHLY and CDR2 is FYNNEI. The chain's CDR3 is CASRAGTGGREAFF. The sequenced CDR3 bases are TGTGCCAGCAGGGCCGGGACAGGGGGCAGGGAA.

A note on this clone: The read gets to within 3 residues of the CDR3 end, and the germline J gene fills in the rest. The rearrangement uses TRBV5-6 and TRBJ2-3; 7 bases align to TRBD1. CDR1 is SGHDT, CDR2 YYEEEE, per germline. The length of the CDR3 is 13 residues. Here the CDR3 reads CASSLDRGQPQYF. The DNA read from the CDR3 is TGTGCCAGCAGCTTGGACAGGGGTCAGCCG.

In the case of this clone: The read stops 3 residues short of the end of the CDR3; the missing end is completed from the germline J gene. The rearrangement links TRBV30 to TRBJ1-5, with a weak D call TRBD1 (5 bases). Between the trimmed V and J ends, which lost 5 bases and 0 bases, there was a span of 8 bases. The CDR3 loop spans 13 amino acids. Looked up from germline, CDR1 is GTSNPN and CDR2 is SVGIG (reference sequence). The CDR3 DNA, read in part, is TGTGCCTGGGACAGTTATAGCAATCAGCCC. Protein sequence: CAWDSYSNQP. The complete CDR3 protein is CAWDSYSNQPQHF.

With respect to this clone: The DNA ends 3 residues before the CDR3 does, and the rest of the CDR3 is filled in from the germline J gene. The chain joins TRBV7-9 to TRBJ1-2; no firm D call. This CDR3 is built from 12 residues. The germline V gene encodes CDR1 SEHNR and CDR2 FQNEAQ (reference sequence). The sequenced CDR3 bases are TGTGCCAGCAGCTTAGTGAACAATGAC. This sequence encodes CASSLVNND. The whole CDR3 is CASSLVNNDYTF. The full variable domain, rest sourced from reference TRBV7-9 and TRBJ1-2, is DTGVSQNPRHKITKRGQNVTFRCDPISEHNRLYWYRQTLGQGPEFLTYFQNEAQLEKSRLLSDRFSAERPKGSFSTLEIQRTEQGDSAMYLCASSLVNNDYTFGSGTRLTVV.

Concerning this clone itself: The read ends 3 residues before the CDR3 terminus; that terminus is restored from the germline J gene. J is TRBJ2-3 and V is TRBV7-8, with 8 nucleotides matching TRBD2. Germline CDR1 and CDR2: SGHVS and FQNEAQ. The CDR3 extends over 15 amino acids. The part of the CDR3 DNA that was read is TGTGCCAGCAGCTTGATAGCGGGAAGTAAAAAGACG. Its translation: CASSLIAGSKKT. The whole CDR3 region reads CASSLIAGSKKTQYF. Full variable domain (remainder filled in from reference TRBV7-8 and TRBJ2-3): GAGVSQSPRYKVAKRGQDVALRCDPISGHVSLFWYQQALGQGPEFLTYFQNEAQLDKSGLPSDRFFAERPEGSVSTLKIQRTQQEDSAVYLCASSLIAGSKKTQYFGPGTRLTVL.

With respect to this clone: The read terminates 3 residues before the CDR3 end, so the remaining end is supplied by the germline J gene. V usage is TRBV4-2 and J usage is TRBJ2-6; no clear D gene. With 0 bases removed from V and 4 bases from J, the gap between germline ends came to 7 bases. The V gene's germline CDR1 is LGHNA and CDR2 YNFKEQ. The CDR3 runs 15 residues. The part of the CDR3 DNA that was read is TGTGCCAGCAGCCAAGAAAGGCAGGGGGCCAACGTC. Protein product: CASSQERQGANV. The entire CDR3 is CASSQERQGANVLTF.